The T cell receptor (beta chain) under discussion was sequenced for a study of spatial heterogeneity in lung cancer. At the level of the study: Matched bulk RNA-seq gave a T cell module score that correlated strongly with tumor-region TCR transcript counts.

On each TCR cDNA molecule, a unique molecular identifier was present. TCRdb reprocessed the 5' RACE reads with MiXCR, giving one entry per CDR3 protein. The sample lists about 100,000 distinct CDR3 sequences, about 4.6% seen once, with approximately 22% in the top ten. There are 14 residues in the CDR3. Trimming removed 1 base from V and 5 bases from J, with 9 bases in between. Germline V CDR1 and CDR2: SGHTA, FQGNSA. Time point described: sample taken at primary tumor resection. Researchers sequenced whole RNA taken from tumor, nontumor lung or frozen PBMC without sorting. This clonotype was recorded many times. Its target is not known. Study-level results: Regional and ubiquitous nonsynonymous mutations were tracked by counts of regional and ubiquitous expanded TCRs, respectively. Mutation tallies in tumors tracked expanded intratumoral alpha and beta TCR counts.

This sequence originates from a male donor with early-stage non-small cell lung cancer. The sequences come from lung tumor tissue, collected at surgery. The rearrangement uses TRBV7-2 and TRBJ1-3, with D uncertain. CDR3 region: CASSLGRQRNTIYF. The DNA for the CDR3 is TGTGCCAGCAGCTTAGGTCGTCAGCGAAACACCATATATTTT.